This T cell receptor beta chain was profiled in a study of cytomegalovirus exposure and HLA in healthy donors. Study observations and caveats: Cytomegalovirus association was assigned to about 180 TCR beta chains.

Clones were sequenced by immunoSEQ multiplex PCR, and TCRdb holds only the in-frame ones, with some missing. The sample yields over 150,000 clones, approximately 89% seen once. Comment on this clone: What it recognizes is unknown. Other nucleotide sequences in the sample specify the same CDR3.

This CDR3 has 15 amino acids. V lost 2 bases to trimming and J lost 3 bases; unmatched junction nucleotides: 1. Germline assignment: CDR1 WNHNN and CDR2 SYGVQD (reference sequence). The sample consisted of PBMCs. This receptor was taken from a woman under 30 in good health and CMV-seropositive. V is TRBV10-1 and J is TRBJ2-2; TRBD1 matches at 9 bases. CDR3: CASSEGDRDTGELFF. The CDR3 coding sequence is TGCGCCAGCAGTGAGGGGGACAGGGACACCGGGGAGCTGTTTTTT.